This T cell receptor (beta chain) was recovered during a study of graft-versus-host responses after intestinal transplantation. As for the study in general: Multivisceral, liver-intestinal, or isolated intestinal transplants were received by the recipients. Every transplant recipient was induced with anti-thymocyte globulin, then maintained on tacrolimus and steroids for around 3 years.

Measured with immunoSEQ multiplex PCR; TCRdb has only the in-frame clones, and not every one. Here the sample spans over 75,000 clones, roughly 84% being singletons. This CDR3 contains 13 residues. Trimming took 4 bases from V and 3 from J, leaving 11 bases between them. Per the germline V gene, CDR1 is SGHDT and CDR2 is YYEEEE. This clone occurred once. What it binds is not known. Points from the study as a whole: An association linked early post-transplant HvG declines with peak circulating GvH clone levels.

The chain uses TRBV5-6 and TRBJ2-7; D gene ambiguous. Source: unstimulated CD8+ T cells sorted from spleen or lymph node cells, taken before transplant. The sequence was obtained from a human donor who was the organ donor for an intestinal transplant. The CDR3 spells CASSAIISYEQYF. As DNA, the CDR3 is TGTGCCAGCAGCGCTATAATTAGCTACGAGCAGTACTTC.